The entry below gives a single T cell receptor (beta chain) sequence along with its context. Its antigen is unknown. Looked up from germline, CDR1 is SNHLY and CDR2 is FYNNEI. This CDR3 has 13 residues. V lost 6 bases to trimming and J lost 1 base, with 9 bases between them. The source of the sample is a study of T cell responses to AZD1222 COVID-19 vaccine. Libraries were prepared by immunoSEQ multiplex PCR; TCRdb keeps only in-frame clonotypes and omits some of them. The sample carries approximately 120,000 clones, around 87% recorded once. General study results and limits: At baseline, seropositivity was found in only a handful of AZD1222 recipients. Increases in Spike-specific TCR breadth and depth were seen after two AZD1222 doses.

The chain is built from TRBV2 and TRBJ1-2; D possibly corresponds to TRBD1 (5 bases). This TCR derives from an adult in good health. The specimen comprised peripheral blood, sampled on day 0 of AZD1222 vaccination. The CDR3 reads CASRRGHNYGYTF. The CDR3 DNA sequence: TGTGCCAGCAGGCGGGGCCATAACTATGGCTACACCTTC.